This is a list of T cell receptor beta chains from one sample in a study of graft-versus-host responses after intestinal transplantation. The antigens for these receptors are not known. Generated by immunoSEQ multiplex PCR, the TCRdb table keeps only in-frame clones and is missing some. The data hold over 100,000 clones, with around 94% observed a single time. The sample here was unstimulated CD8+ T cells sorted from spleen or lymph node cells, taken before transplant. These receptors came from a human donor who was the organ donor for an intestinal transplant. CDR3s include the opening cysteine and the closing phenylalanine or tryptophan. D genes are given only for firm matches. Where a row states a size, it is once, few, many or the class of an expanded clone; other rows omit it.

clone size: NA; V gene: TRBV10-3; J gene: TRBJ2-7; D gene: TRBD2; CDR3 DNA: TGTGCCGCCAGCGGGGACCTCTACGAGCAGTACTTC; CDR3 protein: CAASGDLYEQYF
clone size: NA; V gene: TRBV9; J gene: TRBJ2-7; D gene: NA; CDR3 DNA: TGTGCCAGCAGCGTAAAGGACAACTCCTACGAGCAGTACTTC; CDR3 protein: CASSVKDNSYEQYF
clone size: NA; V gene: TRBV2; J gene: TRBJ2-2; D gene: TRBD2; CDR3 DNA: TGTGCCAGCAGTGAAGGGGCCGGACTAGCGAACACCGGGGAGCTGTTTTTT; CDR3 protein: CASSEGAGLANTGELFF
clone size: NA; V gene: TRBV7-3; J gene: TRBJ2-1; D gene: TRBD2; CDR3 DNA: TGTGCCAGCAGCTTAAGTCTAGCGGGAGGCCAAAATGCGGTAAATGAGCAGTTCTTC; CDR3 protein: CASSLSLAGGQNAVNEQFF
clone size: NA; V gene: TRBV29-1; J gene: TRBJ1-2; D gene: NA; CDR3 DNA: TGCAGCGTTTACCACGGGGGCGCGGGCTACACCTTC; CDR3 protein: CSVYHGGAGYTF
clone size: NA; V gene: TRBV28; J gene: TRBJ1-5; D gene: NA; CDR3 DNA: TGTGCCAGCAGTTTTAGCGTAGATCAGCCCCAGCATTTT; CDR3 protein: CASSFSVDQPQHF
clone size: NA; V gene: TRBV4-2; J gene: TRBJ2-5; D gene: NA; CDR3 DNA: TGTGCCAGCAGCCAAGGCCCAGAGACCCAGTACTTC; CDR3 protein: CASSQGPETQYF
clone size: NA; V gene: TRBV4-1; J gene: TRBJ1-2; D gene: NA; CDR3 DNA: TGCGCCAGCAGCCAAGATGACAGTGAAATCTATGGCTACACCTTC; CDR3 protein: CASSQDDSEIYGYTF
clone size: NA; V gene: TRBV28; J gene: TRBJ1-2; D gene: NA; CDR3 DNA: TGTGCCAGCAGTTCTCATGGCTACACCTTC; CDR3 protein: CASSSHGYTF
clone size: NA; V gene: TRBV4-1; J gene: TRBJ2-1; D gene: TRBD2; CDR3 DNA: TGCGCCAGCAGCCAACTAGCGGGAGAGGTTGATGAGCAGTTCTTC; CDR3 protein: CASSQLAGEVDEQFF
clone size: NA; V gene: TRBV5-1; J gene: TRBJ2-5; D gene: NA; CDR3 DNA: TGCGCCAGCAGCTTGGAAGGAGAGACCCAGTACTTC; CDR3 protein: CASSLEGETQYF
clone size: NA; V gene: TRBV27; J gene: TRBJ2-3; D gene: NA; CDR3 DNA: TGTGCCAGCAGTTTTCTTGTCGCAGATACGCAGTATTTT; CDR3 protein: CASSFLVADTQYF
clone size: once; V gene: TRBV25-1; J gene: TRBJ2-1; D gene: NA; CDR3 DNA: TGTGCCAGCAGTGTAGGGCGGAGCTCCTACAATGAGCAGTTCTTC; CDR3 protein: CASSVGRSSYNEQFF
clone size: NA; V gene: TRBV27; J gene: TRBJ2-7; D gene: NA; CDR3 DNA: TGTGCCAGCAGTTTGAATCCGGGAGAGGAGCAGTACTTC; CDR3 protein: CASSLNPGEEQYF
clone size: NA; V gene: TRBV5-1; J gene: TRBJ2-2; D gene: NA; CDR3 DNA: TGCGCCAGCAGGACTAGTACCGGGGAGCTGTTTTTT; CDR3 protein: CASRTSTGELFF
clone size: NA; V gene: TRBV7-6; J gene: TRBJ1-2; D gene: NA; CDR3 DNA: TGTGCCAGCGGAGACCTTTTAGGTGGTGGCTACACCTTC; CDR3 protein: CASGDLLGGGYTF
clone size: NA; V gene: TRBV19; J gene: TRBJ2-3; D gene: NA; CDR3 DNA: TGTGCCAGTAGTTGGGGGGACGGACAGCAGTATTTT; CDR3 protein: CASSWGDGQQYF
clone size: NA; V gene: TRBV27; J gene: TRBJ1-1; D gene: NA; CDR3 DNA: TGTGCCAGCAGTTTACAGGGGACTGAAGCTTTCTTT; CDR3 protein: CASSLQGTEAFF
clone size: NA; V gene: TRBV20-1; J gene: TRBJ2-7; D gene: NA; CDR3 DNA: TGCAGTGCTAGAGTGGGCCACGAGCAGTACTTC; CDR3 protein: CSARVGHEQYF
clone size: NA; V gene: TRBV5-1; J gene: TRBJ1-3; D gene: NA; CDR3 DNA: TGCGCCAGCAGCTTATTCTCTGGAAACACCATATATTTT; CDR3 protein: CASSLFSGNTIYF
clone size: NA; V gene: TRBV9; J gene: TRBJ1-4; D gene: NA; CDR3 DNA: TGTGCCAGCAGCGTAGAGGGGACTGGGGGGAGAGAAAAACTGTTTTTT; CDR3 protein: CASSVEGTGGREKLFF
clone size: NA; V gene: TRBV25-1; J gene: TRBJ1-3; D gene: NA; CDR3 DNA: TGTGCCAGCAGTGAAGGCAGGAAGAGCTCTGGAAACACCATATATTTT; CDR3 protein: CASSEGRKSSGNTIYF
clone size: NA; V gene: TRBV7-9; J gene: TRBJ1-2; D gene: NA; CDR3 DNA: TGTGCCAGCAGCCCCGGGGGGGGTAGACGCACCTTC; CDR3 protein: CASSPGGGRRTF
clone size: NA; V gene: TRBV4-2; J gene: TRBJ2-1; D gene: NA; CDR3 DNA: TGTGCCAGCAGCCAAAGCAAAGGGAATGAGCAGTTCTTC; CDR3 protein: CASSQSKGNEQFF
clone size: NA; V gene: TRBV29-1; J gene: TRBJ2-5; D gene: NA; CDR3 DNA: TGCAGCGTTGAGGCCCGAAGACCATACCAAGAGACCCAGTACTTC; CDR3 protein: CSVEARRPYQETQYF
clone size: NA; V gene: TRBV6-1; J gene: TRBJ1-2; D gene: NA; CDR3 DNA: TGTGCCAGCAGTGGACTTGGACATACGATTTTTAACTATGGCTACACCTTC; CDR3 protein: CASSGLGHTIFNYGYTF
clone size: NA; V gene: TRBV4-2; J gene: TRBJ2-3; D gene: NA; CDR3 DNA: TGTGCCAGCAGCCAAGCCGCGACGGACAGCACAGATACGCAGTATTTT; CDR3 protein: CASSQAATDSTDTQYF
clone size: NA; V gene: TRBV27; J gene: TRBJ2-1; D gene: TRBD1; CDR3 DNA: TGTGCCAGCAGTTGGGACAGATCGGGGTTTTACAATGAGCAGTTCTTC; CDR3 protein: CASSWDRSGFYNEQFF
clone size: NA; V gene: TRBV29-1; J gene: TRBJ2-1; D gene: NA; CDR3 DNA: TGCAGCGTTGAAGAGGGGCTAGCTGGAAGTCGGTTCTTC; CDR3 protein: CSVEEGLAGSRFF
clone size: NA; V gene: TRBV27; J gene: TRBJ2-7; D gene: NA; CDR3 DNA: TGTGCCAGCAGTTTAAAGGGGCCTAGCTACGAGCAGTACTTC; CDR3 protein: CASSLKGPSYEQYF
clone size: NA; V gene: TRBV29-1; J gene: TRBJ2-1; D gene: NA; CDR3 DNA: TGCAGCGTTGTGGCTAGAGAGAATGAGCAGTTCTTC; CDR3 protein: CSVVARENEQFF
clone size: few; V gene: TRBV5-1; J gene: TRBJ1-4; D gene: NA; CDR3 DNA: TGCGCCAGCAGCTTGGGGGGAGAGGGTGAAAAACTGTTTTTT; CDR3 protein: CASSLGGEGEKLFF